The entry below gives a single T cell receptor (beta chain) sequence along with its context. Amplified TCR beta CDR3 regions derived from RNA transcripts. In the first-round RT-PCR of the TCR CDR3, the HTBI primer set was used. TCRdb processed the multiplex PCR reads anew with MiXCR; each CDR3 protein has one entry. Of roughly 580,000 distinct CDR3 sequences listed, more than 45% were seen once; the top ten hold 8.2%. The data are from a study of T cells in Graves' hyperthyroidism and ophthalmopathy. With 7 bases removed from V and 2 bases from J, the gap between germline ends came to 18 bases. Germline assignment: CDR1 SNHLY and CDR2 FYNNEI. The CDR3 sequence is 16 residues long.

The source material was peripheral blood or thyroid tissue (not recorded which). V is TRBV2 and J is TRBJ1-3; maybe TRBD1 (5 bases). The TCR was taken from a woman aged 18-30 years with Graves' hyperthyroidism. The CDR3 reads CASKRWQGYTGNTIYF. CDR3 nucleotide sequence: TGTGCCAGCAAACGATGGCAGGGTTACACTGGAAACACCATATATTTT.